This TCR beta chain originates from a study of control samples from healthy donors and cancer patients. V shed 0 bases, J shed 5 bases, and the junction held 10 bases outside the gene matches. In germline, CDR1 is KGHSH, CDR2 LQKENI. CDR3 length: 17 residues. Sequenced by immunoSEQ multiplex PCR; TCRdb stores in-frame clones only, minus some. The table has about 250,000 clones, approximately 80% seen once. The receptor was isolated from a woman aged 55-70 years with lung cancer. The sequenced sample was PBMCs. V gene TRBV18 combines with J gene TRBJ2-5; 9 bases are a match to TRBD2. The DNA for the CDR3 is TGTGCCAGCTCACCACCGGGCTATTTAGCGGGAGCTGAGACCCAGTACTTC. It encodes CASSPPGYLAGAETQYF.